One and the same sample provided the 2 T cell receptor beta chains below, sequenced in a study of T cell responses to AZD1222 COVID-19 vaccine. The table came from immunoSEQ multiplex PCR; TCRdb's copy has only in-frame clones and leaves some out. The data contain around 140,000 clones, roughly nine tenths of them singletons. The sample in question was peripheral blood, obtained 28 days after the second AZD1222 dose. These receptor sequences come from an adult who received the AZD1222 COVID-19 vaccine.

The rearrangement links TRBV20-1 to TRBJ1-1, with D maybe TRBD1 (5 bases). The V gene's germline CDR1 is DFQATT and CDR2 SNEGSKA (reference sequence). The CDR3 is made up of 10 amino acids. V was trimmed by 6 bases and J by 7 bases, leaving 9 bases between them. The CDR3 loop is CSAGHREAFF. CDR3 nucleotides: TGCAGTGCCGGACACCGTGAAGCTTTCTTT.

The rearrangement joins TRBV7-8 to TRBJ2-3; D is unclear. V gave up 1 base and J gave up 5 bases, with 7 bases separating them. CDR3 length: 13 amino acids. Germline lookup yields CDR1 SGHVS and CDR2 FQNEAQ. This chain's CDR3 is CASSLVALDTQYF. In DNA, the CDR3 is TGTGCCAGCAGCTTAGTTGCTCTAGATACGCAGTATTTT. Together with reference TRBV7-8 and TRBJ2-3, the CDR3 gives the full variable domain: GAGVSQSPRYKVAKRGQDVALRCDPISGHVSLFWYQQALGQGPEFLTYFQNEAQLDKSGLPSDRFFAERPEGSVSTLKIQRTQQEDSAVYLCASSLVALDTQYFGPGTRLTVL.